One sample yielded the 21 T cell receptor beta chains listed below, sequenced in a study of cytomegalovirus exposure and HLA in healthy donors. 60 Vbeta and 13 Jbeta primers were used in PCR. Sequencing used immunoSEQ multiplex PCR; TCRdb keeps in-frame clones, though not all of them. The table has just over 150,000 clones, about 73% seen once; the top ten hold approximately 3.1%. The sample comprised PBMCs. These receptors were collected from a woman between 35 and 50 years old in good health and CMV-seronegative.

V is TRBV28 and J is TRBJ1-2; possibly TRBD1 for D (5 bases). The ends were cut back, 3 bases at V and 8 bases at J, with 10 bases in the middle. The V gene's germline CDR1 is MDHEN and CDR2 SYDVKM. The CDR3 totals 12 residues. The CDR3, as DNA: TGTGCCAGCAGTTTGACAGACTCGGGCTACACCTTC. Residues: CASSLTDSGYTF.

The gene calls are TRBV27 and TRBJ2-7; no reliable D call. Trimming pared 1 base from V and 7 bases from J, leaving 14 bases between. The CDR3 runs 14 residues. The germline V gene has CDR1 MNHEY and CDR2 SMNVEV (reference sequence). Here the CDR3 reads CASSLWVRPGEQYF. The DNA for the CDR3 is TGTGCCAGCAGTTTATGGGTCAGGCCTGGGGAGCAGTACTTC.

The genes are TRBV19 and TRBJ1-6; D may be TRBD1 (5 bases). The CDR3 runs to 14 residues. Trimming left V 4 bases short and J 7 bases short, with 11 bases between. The germline gives CDR1 LNHDA, CDR2 SQIVND (reference sequence). The DNA of the CDR3 is TGTGCCAGTAGTAGAGGAGGGGACAATTCACCCCTCCACTTT. It yields the protein CASSRGGDNSPLHF.

This clone turned up a few times. J is TRBJ1-5 and V is TRBV28; D is perhaps TRBD1 (5 bases). The germline V gene has CDR1 MDHEN and CDR2 SYDVKM. V was shortened by 4 bases and J by 5 bases, with 9 bases between the two germline ends. The CDR3 is 13 amino acids. In DNA form, the CDR3 reads TGTGCCAGCAGTTCTCAGGGTGATCAGCCCCAGCATTTT. Amino acids: CASSSQGDQPQHF.

In the case of this clone: Germline is not matched at one junction end, which may reflect a read error. This chain uses TRBV18 with TRBJ1-2; 7 bases map to TRBD1. The CDR3 totals 14 residues. Germline CDR1 KGHSH, CDR2 LQKENI. CDR3 protein: CASSRQGDNHGYTF. The CDR3 DNA follows: TGTGCCAGCTCAAGACAGGGTGATAACCATGGCTACACCTTC.

This sequence joins TRBV4-2 and TRBJ2-7; the D gene is possibly TRBD2 (6 bases). This CDR3 is built from 16 residues. The germline V and J ends were trimmed by 0 bases and 0 bases, with 12 bases remaining between them. The germline CDR1 and CDR2 sequences are LGHNA and YNFKEQ. The CDR3 region is CASSQDGGSVSYEQYF. The CDR3 DNA reads TGTGCCAGCAGCCAAGATGGGGGGTCCGTCTCCTACGAGCAGTACTTC.

The chain carries TRBV9 and TRBJ2-5; D perhaps matches TRBD2 (5 bases). Trimming cost V 0 bases and J 2 bases, with 23 bases left between them. Looked up from germline, CDR1 is SGDLS and CDR2 is YYNGEE. The CDR3 loop spans 19 amino acids. CDR3 DNA: TGTGCCAGCAGCGTAGCTGTCGGCGGGTTCGGGTCTGAACAAGAGACCCAGTACTTC. The encoded protein is CASSVAVGGFGSEQETQYF. Full variable domain (outside the CDR3, taken from reference TRBV9 and TRBJ2-5): DSGVTQTPKHLITATGQRVTLRCSPRSGDLSVYWYQQSLDQGLQFLIQYYNGEERAKGNILERFSAQQFPDLHSELNLSSLELGDSALYFCASSVAVGGFGSEQETQYFGPGTRLLVL.

This chain joins TRBV6-1 and TRBJ1-6, with 7 nucleotides matching TRBD1. The V segment lost 1 base and the J segment 7 bases; nucleotides outside the gene matches: 22. Germline values: CDR1 MNHNS, CDR2 SASEGT. CDR3 size: 21 residues. The CDR3 loop is CASSEGLGGGRDSWENSPLHF. The CDR3 DNA reads as TGTGCCAGCAGTGAAGGATTGGGCGGAGGCCGGGACAGTTGGGAAAATTCACCCCTCCACTTT.

The rearrangement uses TRBV28 and TRBJ2-7; D ambiguous. Trimming removed 6 bases at V and 2 bases at J, with 17 bases between. CDR3 length: 15 residues. The germline V gene encodes CDR1 MDHEN and CDR2 SYDVKM. The CDR3 sequence: CASRPSLGPAYEQYF. CDR3 sequence (DNA): TGTGCCAGCAGGCCCTCTCTAGGCCCAGCCTACGAGCAGTACTTC.

This chain joins TRBV7-9 and TRBJ1-3, with D possibly TRBD1 on 5 matching bases. Trimming took off 3 bases at V and 0 bases at J, with 12 bases between the two ends. Germline V CDR1 and CDR2: SEHNR, FQNEAQ (reference sequence). The CDR3 is made up of 16 amino acids. CDR3 residues: CASSLREGNSGNTIYF. The CDR3 DNA sequence: TGTGCCAGCAGCTTGAGGGAGGGGAACTCTGGAAACACCATATATTTT. Full variable domain (rest looked up from reference TRBV7-9 and TRBJ1-3): DTGVSQNPRHKITKRGQNVTFRCDPISEHNRLYWYRQTLGQGPEFLTYFQNEAQLEKSRLLSDRFSAERPKGSFSTLEIQRTEQGDSAMYLCASSLREGNSGNTIYFGEGSWLTVV.

The rearrangement links TRBV7-7 to TRBJ2-1; 10 bases map to TRBD2. J lost 7 bases, V lost 2 bases, and 5 bases had no gene match. CDR3 length: 15 amino acids. Germline CDR1 is SSHAT and CDR2 is FNYEAQ (reference sequence). Here the CDR3 DNA reads TGTGCCAGCAGCTTAAGCGGGGGGGCGGGAAATGAGCAGTTCTTC. The encoded protein is CASSLSGGAGNEQFF.

The chain couples TRBV19 to TRBJ1-5; D remains unclear. V lost 5 bases, J lost 7 bases, and 9 bases lay in between. The CDR3 totals 12 residues. The germline V gene encodes CDR1 LNHDA and CDR2 SQIVND (reference sequence). Here the CDR3 DNA reads TGTGCCAGTAGTCGACTTGGGCAGCCCCAGCATTTT. Residues: CASSRLGQPQHF.

This chain uses TRBV5-4 with TRBJ1-1, with 7 bases aligning to TRBD1. Germline CDR1 and CDR2: SGHNT and YYREEE (reference sequence). The CDR3 is 15 amino acids. The ends lost 4 bases at V and 0 bases at J; junction bases unmatched: 6. The CDR3 DNA reads as TGTGCCAGCAGCGATCCGGGACAGATGAACACTGAAGCTTTCTTT. Its translation: CASSDPGQMNTEAFF.

The V gene is TRBV7-9, the J gene TRBJ2-1; 12 nucleotides match TRBD2. Trimming cost V 3 bases and J 7 bases; bases outside gene matches: 4. The length of the CDR3 is 15 residues. Germline V lookup: CDR1 SEHNR, CDR2 FQNEAQ (reference sequence). Here the CDR3 DNA reads TGTGCCAGCAGCTTGACTAGCGGGGGCCAGAATGAGCAGTTCTTC. It is translated as CASSLTSGGQNEQFF.

This chain connects TRBV4-1 to TRBJ1-4, with a weak D call TRBD1 (5 bases). Trimming removed 2 bases at V and 5 bases at J, with 33 bases between. Per germline, CDR1 MGHRA and CDR2 YSYEKL. The CDR3 is 22 residues long. The CDR3 DNA is TGCGCCAGCAGCCAACGACAGTTGGGGGACCCTGGGGTGCGGGGAATGAATGAAAAACTGTTTTTT. It is translated as CASSQRQLGDPGVRGMNEKLFF.

The chain carries TRBV6-1 and TRBJ1-2; a possible D gene is TRBD1 (5 bases). The CDR3 runs 12 residues. V shed 7 bases and J shed 4 bases, with 10 bases lying between them. Germline V CDR1 and CDR2: MNHNS, SASEGT. This CDR3 reads CASTRGGYGYTF. For the CDR3, the DNA is TGTGCCAGCACCCGGGGGGGCTATGGCTACACCTTC.

The chain couples TRBV5-1 to TRBJ2-5; 11 bases line up with TRBD1. J gave up 2 bases and V 4 bases, and 4 bases lay outside the gene matches. This CDR3 has 15 residues. CDR1 is SGHRS and CDR2 is YFSETQ in the germline V gene. CDR3 protein: CASSRTGGGQETQYF. The CDR3 nucleotides read TGCGCCAGCAGCCGGACAGGGGGCGGGCAAGAGACCCAGTACTTC.

In this sample, this clone turned up once. The chain employs TRBV6-6 and TRBJ2-7, with D maybe TRBD1 (5 bases). Germline V CDR1 and CDR2: MNHNY, SVGAGI (reference sequence). This CDR3 has 15 residues. Deletions cut 2 bases from V and 3 bases from J, with 14 bases between. The CDR3 DNA sequence: TGTGCCAGCAGTTACAACGTTGGACAAAACTACGAGCAGTACTTC. Translated: CASSYNVGQNYEQYF.

This clone was seen a handful of times. The V gene is TRBV11-2, the J gene TRBJ2-1; 8 positions agree with TRBD1. Per germline, CDR1 SGHAT and CDR2 FQNNGV. CDR3 length: 14 residues. V was pared by 4 bases and J by 8 bases, with 7 bases of the junction left unmatched. The CDR3 sequence: CASSSGTGWYEQFF. CDR3 sequence (DNA): TGTGCCAGCAGCTCCGGGACAGGCTGGTATGAGCAGTTCTTC.

The V gene is TRBV4-1, the J gene TRBJ1-4, with 7 bases aligning to TRBD1. Germline V gene lookup returns CDR1 MGHRA and CDR2 YSYEKL. CDR3 size: 17 residues. The J segment lost 4 bases and the V segment lost 1 base, leaving 9 bases of the junction unmatched. As DNA, the CDR3 is TGCGCCAGCAGCCAAGTAGGAGGGGGCCGGAGTAATGAAAAACTGTTTTTT. This translates into CASSQVGGGRSNEKLFF.

The V gene is TRBV10-3, the J gene TRBJ2-3; 8 bases agree with TRBD1. Germline values: CDR1 ENHRY, CDR2 SYGVKD. The J segment lost 5 bases and the V segment lost 6 bases, leaving 7 bases of the junction unmatched. The CDR3 is 14 residues long. CDR3 in amino acids: CAIRGRQGKDTQYF. DNA for the CDR3: TGTGCCATCAGAGGGAGACAGGGGAAAGATACGCAGTATTTT.